This T cell receptor beta chain is from a study of T-cell reconstitution after alpha-beta-depleted transplantation in children. Whole-study findings and limits: Once a year had passed after transplant, T-cell counts and diversity came mostly from newly produced T cells. Recipient T cells and thymic progenitors that survived were the source of the high TCRbeta diversity seen at day 60 in some patients.

This clonotype was seen repeatedly, ten times or more. No antigen is known for it. The CDR3 covers 16 residues. The V gene lost 0 bases and the J gene lost 0 bases, with 11 bases spanning the gap. CDR1 is DFQATT, CDR2 SNEGSKA, per germline (reference sequence). A library of TCRbeta sequences, prepared with unique molecular identifiers, was generated. TCRdb reprocessed the PCR reads with MiXCR, giving one entry per CDR3 protein. The table records nearly 200,000 distinct CDR3 sequences, approximately 6.8% of them present only once. This TCR was recovered from a girl under two years old with combined immunodeficiency, due to receive a stem cell transplant. The rearrangement joins TRBV20-1 to TRBJ2-2; TRBD2 might be the D (5 bases). This specimen was PBMCs, taken before TCRalphabeta/CD19-depleted stem cell transplant. CDR3 DNA: TGCAGTGCTAGAGATCTGGGAGTCCCGAACACCGGGGAGCTGTTTTTT. This gives the protein CSARDLGVPNTGELFF.